This T cell receptor (beta chain) was sequenced in a study of blood T cell repertoires in COVID-19. The sample holds one count of this clone. Profiled with immunoSEQ multiplex PCR; TCRdb holds only in-frame clones, not every one. The table shows approximately 67,000 clones, with over 80% occurring only once. This clonotype was sampled from a man aged 50-60 years with active COVID-19. The specimen was peripheral blood.

CDR3 bases: TGTGCCAGCAGCTCGACAGCTAACTATGGCTACACCTTC. Protein sequence: CASSSTANYGYTF. The chain joins TRBV7-8 to TRBJ1-2; D is perhaps TRBD1 (5 bases). The CDR3 length is 13 residues. The V gene's germline CDR1 is SGHVS and CDR2 FQNEAQ. V was pared by 4 bases and J by 0 bases, with 6 bases between.